Only a few counts were recorded for the clone carrying this TCR beta chain. The target antigen is unknown. These data come from a study of CD8 T cells in ankylosing spondylitis. Molecular-barcoded quantitative 5'-RACE produced these TCR beta libraries. Via MiXCR, TCRdb re-called the 5' RACE reads, giving one row per CDR3 protein. The sample consists of approximately 400,000 distinct CDR3 sequences, roughly 26% of them appearing once. Overall study results and limits: Certain motif variants had earlier been reported in reactive arthritis synovial fluid and blood. Enrichment of disease-linked clones was reportedly significant in matched ankylosing spondylitis synovial fluid. Seemingly characteristic of ankylosing spondylitis blood was a TCR beta motif consisting of eight highly homologous variants.

The length of the CDR3 is 12 residues. Between the trimmed V and J ends, which lost 1 base and 2 bases, there was a span of 4 bases. Germline V gene data show CDR1 as DFQATT and CDR2 as SNEGSKA (reference sequence). This rearrangement joins TRBV20-1 to TRBJ2-3; D not certain. Sequencing was carried out using blood, either unsorted or a sorted T cell fraction (not recorded which). This receptor was taken from a male donor with ankylosing spondylitis. The CDR3 coding sequence is TGCAGTGCTAGAGGCTTCACAGATACGCAGTATTTT. It is translated as CSARGFTDTQYF.